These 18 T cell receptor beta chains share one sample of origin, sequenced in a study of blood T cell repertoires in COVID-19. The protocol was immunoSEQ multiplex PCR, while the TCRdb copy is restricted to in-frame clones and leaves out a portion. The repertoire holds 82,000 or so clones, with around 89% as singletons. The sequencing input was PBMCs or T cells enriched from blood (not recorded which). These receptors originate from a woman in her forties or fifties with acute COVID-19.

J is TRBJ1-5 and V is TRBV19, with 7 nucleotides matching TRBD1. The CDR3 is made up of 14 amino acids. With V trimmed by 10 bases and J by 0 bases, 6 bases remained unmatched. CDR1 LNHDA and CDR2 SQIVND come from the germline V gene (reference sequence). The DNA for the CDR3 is TGTGCCACCTGGACAGGTTATAGCAATCAGCCCCAGCATTTT. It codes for CATWTGYSNQPQHF.

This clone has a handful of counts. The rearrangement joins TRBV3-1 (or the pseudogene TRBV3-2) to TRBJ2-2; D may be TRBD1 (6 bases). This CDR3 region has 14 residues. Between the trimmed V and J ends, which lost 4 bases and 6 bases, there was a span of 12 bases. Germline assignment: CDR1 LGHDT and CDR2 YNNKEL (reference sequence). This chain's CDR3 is CASSPSAGAGELFF. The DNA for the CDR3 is TGTGCCAGCAGCCCCTCGGCAGGGGCCGGGGAGCTGTTTTTT.

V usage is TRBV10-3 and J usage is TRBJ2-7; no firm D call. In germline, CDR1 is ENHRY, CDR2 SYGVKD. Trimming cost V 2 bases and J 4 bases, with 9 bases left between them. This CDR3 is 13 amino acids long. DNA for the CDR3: TGTGCCATCAGTGAGGAACAGAGATACGAGCAGTACTTC. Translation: CAISEEQRYEQYF.

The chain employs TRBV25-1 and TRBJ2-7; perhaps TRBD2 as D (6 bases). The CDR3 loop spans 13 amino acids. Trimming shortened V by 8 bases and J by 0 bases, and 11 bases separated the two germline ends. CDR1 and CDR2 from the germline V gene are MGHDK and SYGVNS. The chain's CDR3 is CASRDSRSYEQYF. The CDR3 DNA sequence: TGTGCCAGCCGGGACTCACGCTCCTACGAGCAGTACTTC.

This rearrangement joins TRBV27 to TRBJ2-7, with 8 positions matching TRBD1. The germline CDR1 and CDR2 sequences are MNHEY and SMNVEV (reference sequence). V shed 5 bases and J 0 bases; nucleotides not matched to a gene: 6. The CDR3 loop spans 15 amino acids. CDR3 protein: CASSPDRVNSYEQYF. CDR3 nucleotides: TGTGCCAGCAGTCCGGACAGGGTGAACTCCTACGAGCAGTACTTC.

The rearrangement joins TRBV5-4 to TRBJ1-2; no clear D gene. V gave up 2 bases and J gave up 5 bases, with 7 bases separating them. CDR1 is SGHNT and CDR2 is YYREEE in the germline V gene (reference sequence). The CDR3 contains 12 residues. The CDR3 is CASSFNGYGYTF. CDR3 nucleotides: TGTGCCAGCAGCTTCAACGGGTATGGCTACACCTTC.

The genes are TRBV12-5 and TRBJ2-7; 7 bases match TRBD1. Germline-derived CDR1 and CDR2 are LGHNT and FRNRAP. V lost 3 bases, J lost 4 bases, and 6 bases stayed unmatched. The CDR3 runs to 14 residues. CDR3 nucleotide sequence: TGTGCTAGTGGTTTCGGGGACAGACCTTACGAGCAGTACTTC. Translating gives CASGFGDRPYEQYF.

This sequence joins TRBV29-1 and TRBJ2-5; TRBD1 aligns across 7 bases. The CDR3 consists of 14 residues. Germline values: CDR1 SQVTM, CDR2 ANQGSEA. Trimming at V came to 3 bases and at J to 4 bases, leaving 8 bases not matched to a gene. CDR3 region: CSVDGQGVRETQYF. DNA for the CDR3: TGCAGCGTTGATGGTCAGGGGGTGAGAGAGACCCAGTACTTC.

The CDR3 DNA reads as TGCGCCAGCAGCCAGGACCTCTCGGGGGGAGATGCCACATACGAGCAGTACTTC. It is translated as CASSQDLSGGDATYEQYF. The J gene is TRBJ2-7, the V gene TRBV4-3; 7 positions agree with TRBD2. V dropped 3 bases and J dropped 4; count of bases not matched to a gene: 18. This CDR3 is 18 amino acids long. Germline CDR1 and CDR2: LGHNA and YSLEER.

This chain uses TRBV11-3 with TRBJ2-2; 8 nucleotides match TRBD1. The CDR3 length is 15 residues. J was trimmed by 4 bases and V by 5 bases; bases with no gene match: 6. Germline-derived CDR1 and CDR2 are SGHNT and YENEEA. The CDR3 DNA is TGTGCCAGCAGCCCAGGGGGCGCGTTCACCGGGGAGCTGTTTTTT. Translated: CASSPGGAFTGELFF. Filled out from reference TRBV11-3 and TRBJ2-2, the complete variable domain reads EAGVVQSPRYKIIEKKQPVAFWCNPISGHNTLYWYLQNLGQGPELLIRYENEEAVDDSQLPKDRFSAERLKGVDSTLKIQPAELGDSAVYLCASSPGGAFTGELFFGEGSRLTVL.

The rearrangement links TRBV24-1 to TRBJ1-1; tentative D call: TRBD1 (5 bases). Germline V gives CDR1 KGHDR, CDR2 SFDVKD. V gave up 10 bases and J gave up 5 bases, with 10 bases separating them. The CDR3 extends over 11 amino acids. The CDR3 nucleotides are TGTGCCACTCTACACAGGACTGAAGCTTTCTTT. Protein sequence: CATLHRTEAFF.

The CDR3 spells CAWSQGEGAFF. The DNA of the CDR3 is TGTGCCTGGAGTCAAGGGGAGGGAGCTTTCTTT. The chain is built from TRBV30 and TRBJ1-1; TRBD1 might be the D (5 bases). The germline V gene has CDR1 GTSNPN and CDR2 SVGIG (reference sequence). The CDR3 loop spans 11 amino acids. The V end lost 2 bases, the J end lost 10 bases, and 11 bases lay between the germline ends.

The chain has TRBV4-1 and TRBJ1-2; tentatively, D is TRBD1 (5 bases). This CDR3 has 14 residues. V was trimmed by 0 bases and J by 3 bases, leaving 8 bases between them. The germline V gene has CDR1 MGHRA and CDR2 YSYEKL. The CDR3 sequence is CASSQEWGDYGYTF. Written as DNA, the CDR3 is TGCGCCAGCAGCCAAGAGTGGGGCGACTATGGCTACACCTTC.

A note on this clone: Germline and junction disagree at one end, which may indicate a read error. The CDR3 DNA sequence: TGTACCAGCAGCTCCGCCGGGGGGGTCGGCACTGAAGCTTTCTTT. Protein sequence: CTSSSAGGVGTEAFF. This chain connects TRBV5-4 to TRBJ1-1; D might be TRBD1 (5 bases). From germline, CDR1 is SGHNT and CDR2 YYREEE (reference sequence). The CDR3 extends over 15 amino acids.

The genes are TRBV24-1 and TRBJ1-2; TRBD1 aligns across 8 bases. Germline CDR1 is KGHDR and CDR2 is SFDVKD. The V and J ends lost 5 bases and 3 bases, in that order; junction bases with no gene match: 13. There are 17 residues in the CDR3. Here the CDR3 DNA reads TGTGCCACCAGTGGTCCTTTGGCCGAGACAGGGGACTATGGCTACACCTTC. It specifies CATSGPLAETGDYGYTF.

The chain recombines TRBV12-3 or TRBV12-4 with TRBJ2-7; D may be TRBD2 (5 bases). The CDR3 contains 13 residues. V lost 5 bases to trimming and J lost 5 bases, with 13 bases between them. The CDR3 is CASSRGYSDEQYF. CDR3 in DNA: TGTGCCAGCAGTCGAGGGTACAGCGACGAGCAGTACTTC.

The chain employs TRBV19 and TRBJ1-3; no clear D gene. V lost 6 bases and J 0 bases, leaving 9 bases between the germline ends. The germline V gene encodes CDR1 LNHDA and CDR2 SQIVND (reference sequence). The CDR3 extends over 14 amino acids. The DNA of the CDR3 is TGTGCCAGTAGATCCGGGAACTCTGGAAACACCATATATTTT. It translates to CASRSGNSGNTIYF.

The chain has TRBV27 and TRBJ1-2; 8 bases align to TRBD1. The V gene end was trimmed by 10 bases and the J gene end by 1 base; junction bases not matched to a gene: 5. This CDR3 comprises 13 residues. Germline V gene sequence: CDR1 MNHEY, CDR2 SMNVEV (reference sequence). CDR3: CATLGQGNYGYTF. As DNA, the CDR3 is TGTGCCACCCTCGGACAGGGTAACTATGGCTACACCTTC.